This T cell receptor beta chain originates from a study of cytomegalovirus exposure and HLA in healthy donors. The V end lost 4 bases, the J end lost 4 bases, and 14 bases lay between the germline ends. CDR1 is SGHRS, CDR2 YFSETQ, per germline. The CDR3 loop spans 14 amino acids. In the PCR, 60 Vbeta and 13 Jbeta primers were used. Profiled with immunoSEQ multiplex PCR; TCRdb holds only in-frame clones, not every one. The sample carries 100,000 or so clones, 77% recorded once. Sequencing was done on a sample of PBMCs. This chain connects TRBV5-1 to TRBJ1-2; perhaps TRBD1 as D (6 bases). This clonotype was sampled from a woman aged 40-49 years in good health and CMV-seropositive. CDR3 residues: CASSRNRDGYGYTF. The CDR3 DNA is TGCGCCAGCAGCAGGAACAGGGACGGCTATGGCTACACCTTC. Full variable domain (missing parts from reference TRBV5-1 and TRBJ1-2): KAGVTQTPRYLIKTRGQQVTLSCSPISGHRSVSWYQQTPGQGLQFLFEYFSETQRNKGNFPGRFSGRQFSNSRSEMNVSTLELGDSALYLCASSRNRDGYGYTFGSGTRLTVV.